The present TCR beta chain was sequenced within a study of post-analysis software for immune sequencing data. Whole-study context: The cohort encompassed relapsing-remitting, secondary progressive and progressive-relapsing multiple sclerosis disease courses. Broader study findings: Among four to six TRBV segments more frequent in patients than controls were TRBV5-6, TRBV5-1 and TRBV20-1.

This clonotype was found many times. Antigen: not known. The CDR3 runs 12 residues. The V gene's germline CDR1 is DFQATT and CDR2 SNEGSKA (reference sequence). Between the trimmed V and J ends, which lost 6 bases and 4 bases, there was a span of 11 bases. Researchers reported that TCR beta cDNA libraries carried unique molecular identifiers. TCRdb redid the calling of the PCR reads with MiXCR, one entry per CDR3 protein. The sample lists 150,000 to 200,000 distinct CDR3 sequences, approximately 31% occurring once. V gene TRBV20-1 combines with J gene TRBJ2-3; perhaps TRBD2 as D (6 bases). The clonotype was recovered from a girl aged 5 to 17 with multiple sclerosis. Sequencing was done on a sample of blood. The CDR3 here is CSAPAGSDTQYF. CDR3 DNA sequence: TGCAGTGCCCCCGCGGGATCAGATACGCAGTATTTT.